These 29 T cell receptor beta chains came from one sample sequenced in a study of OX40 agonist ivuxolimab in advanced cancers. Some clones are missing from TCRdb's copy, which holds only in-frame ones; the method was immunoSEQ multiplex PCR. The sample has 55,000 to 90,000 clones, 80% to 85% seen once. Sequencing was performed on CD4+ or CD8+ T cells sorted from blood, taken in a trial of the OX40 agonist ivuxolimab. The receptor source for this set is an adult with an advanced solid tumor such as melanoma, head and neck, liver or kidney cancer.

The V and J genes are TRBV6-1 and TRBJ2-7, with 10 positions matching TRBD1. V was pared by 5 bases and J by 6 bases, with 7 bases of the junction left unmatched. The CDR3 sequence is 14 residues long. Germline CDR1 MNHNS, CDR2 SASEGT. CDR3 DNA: TGTGCCAGCAGTAACCCGGGACAGGGGTTCGAGCAGTACGTC. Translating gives CASSNPGQGFEQYV.

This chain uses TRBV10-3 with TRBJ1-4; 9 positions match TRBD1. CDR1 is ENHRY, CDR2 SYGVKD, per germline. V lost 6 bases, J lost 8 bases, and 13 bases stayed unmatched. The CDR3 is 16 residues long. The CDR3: CAISPGQGIRSEKLFF. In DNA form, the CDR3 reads TGTGCCATCAGCCCCGGACAGGGGATTCGAAGCGAAAAACTGTTTTTT.

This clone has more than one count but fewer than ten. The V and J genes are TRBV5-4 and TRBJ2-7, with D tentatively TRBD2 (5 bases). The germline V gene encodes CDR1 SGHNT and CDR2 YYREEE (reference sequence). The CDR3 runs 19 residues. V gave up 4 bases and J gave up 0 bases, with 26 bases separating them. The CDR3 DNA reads TGTGCCAGCAGCCCCCCCGTCCCTAGCTTAACCCTTAGCTCCTACGAGCAGTACGTC. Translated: CASSPPVPSLTLSSYEQYV.

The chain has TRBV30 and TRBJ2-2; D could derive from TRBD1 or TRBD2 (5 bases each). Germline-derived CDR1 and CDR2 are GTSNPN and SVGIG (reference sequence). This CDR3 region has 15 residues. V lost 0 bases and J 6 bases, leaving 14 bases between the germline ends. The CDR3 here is CAWSVYLPGPGELFF. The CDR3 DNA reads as TGTGCCTGGAGTGTATACCTTCCGGGGCCCGGGGAGCTGTTTTTT.

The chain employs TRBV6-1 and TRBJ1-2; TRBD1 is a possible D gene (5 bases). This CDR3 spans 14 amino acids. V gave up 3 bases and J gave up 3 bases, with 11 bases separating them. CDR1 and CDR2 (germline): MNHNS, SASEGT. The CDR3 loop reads CASSDSGLDYGYTF. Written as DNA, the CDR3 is TGTGCCAGCAGTGATTCAGGGCTCGACTATGGCTACACCTTC.

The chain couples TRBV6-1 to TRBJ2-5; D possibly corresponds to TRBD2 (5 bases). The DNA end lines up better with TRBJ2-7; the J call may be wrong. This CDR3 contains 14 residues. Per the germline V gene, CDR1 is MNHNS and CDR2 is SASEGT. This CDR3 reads CASSATSSGVEQYF. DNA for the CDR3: TGTGCCAGCAGCGCCACCTCGTCCGGGGTCGAGCAGTACTTC.

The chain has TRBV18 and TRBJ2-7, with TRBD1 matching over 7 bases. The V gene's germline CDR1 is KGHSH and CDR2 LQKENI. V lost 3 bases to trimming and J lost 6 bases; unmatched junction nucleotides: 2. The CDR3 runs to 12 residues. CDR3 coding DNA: TGTGCCAGCTCACCGACAGGGTTCGAGCAGTACTTC. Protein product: CASSPTGFEQYF. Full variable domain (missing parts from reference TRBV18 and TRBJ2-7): NAGVMQNPRHLVRRRGQEARLRCSPMKGHSHVYWYRQLPEEGLKFMVYLQKENIIDESGMPKERFSAEFPKEGPSILRIQQVVRGDSAAYFCASSPTGFEQYFGPGTRLTVT.

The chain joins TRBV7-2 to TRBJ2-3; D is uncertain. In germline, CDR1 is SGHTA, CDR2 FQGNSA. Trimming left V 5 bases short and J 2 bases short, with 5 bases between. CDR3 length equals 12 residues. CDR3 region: CASSAYTDTQYF. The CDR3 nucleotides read TGTGCCAGCAGCGCTTACACAGATACGCAGTATTTT.

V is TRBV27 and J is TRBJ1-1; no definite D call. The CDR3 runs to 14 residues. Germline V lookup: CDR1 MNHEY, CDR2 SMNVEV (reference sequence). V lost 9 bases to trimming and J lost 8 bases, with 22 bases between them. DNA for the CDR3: TGTGCCAGTTGGGCCCAGGCACGACAAATAGAAGCTTTCTTT. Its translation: CASWAQARQIEAFF.

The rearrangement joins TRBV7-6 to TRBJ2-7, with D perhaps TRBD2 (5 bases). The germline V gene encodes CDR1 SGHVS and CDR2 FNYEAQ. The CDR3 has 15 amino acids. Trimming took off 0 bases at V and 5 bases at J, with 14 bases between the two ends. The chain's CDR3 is CASSLARATPHEQYF. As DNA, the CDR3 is TGTGCCAGCAGCTTAGCGCGGGCCACGCCCCACGAGCAGTACTTC.

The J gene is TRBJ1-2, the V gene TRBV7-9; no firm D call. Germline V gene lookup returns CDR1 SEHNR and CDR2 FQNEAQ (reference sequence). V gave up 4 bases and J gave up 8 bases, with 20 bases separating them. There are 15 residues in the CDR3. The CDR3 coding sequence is TGTGCCAGCAGCTCCGGTCGCTCCTCGAGCGAGGGCTACACCTTC. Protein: CASSSGRSSSEGYTF.

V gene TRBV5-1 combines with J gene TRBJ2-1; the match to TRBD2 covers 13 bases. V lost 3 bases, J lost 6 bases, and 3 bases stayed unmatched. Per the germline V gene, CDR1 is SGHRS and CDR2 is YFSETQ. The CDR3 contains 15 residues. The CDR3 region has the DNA TGCGCCAGCAGCTCACTAGCGGGAGGGAGCAATGAGCAGTTCTTC. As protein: CASSSLAGGSNEQFF.

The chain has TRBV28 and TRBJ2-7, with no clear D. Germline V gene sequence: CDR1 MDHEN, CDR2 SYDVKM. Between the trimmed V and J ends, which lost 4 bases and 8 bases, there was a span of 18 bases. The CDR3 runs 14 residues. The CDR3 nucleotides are TGTGCCAGCAGTTCAGACTCTGCCCTAGTAAAGCAGTACGTC. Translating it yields CASSSDSALVKQYV.

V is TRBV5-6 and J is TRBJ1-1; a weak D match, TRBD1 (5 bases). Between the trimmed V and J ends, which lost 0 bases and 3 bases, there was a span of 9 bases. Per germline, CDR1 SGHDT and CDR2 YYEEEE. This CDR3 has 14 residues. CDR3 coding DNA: TGTGCCAGCAGCTTGGACCAGGGACACACTGAAGCTTTCTTT. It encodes CASSLDQGHTEAFF.

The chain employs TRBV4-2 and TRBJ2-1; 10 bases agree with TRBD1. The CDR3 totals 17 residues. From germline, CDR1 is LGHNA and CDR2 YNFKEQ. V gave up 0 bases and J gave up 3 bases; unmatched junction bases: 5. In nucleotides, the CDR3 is TGTGCCAGCAGCCAAGATCGGGACAGGGGTTTCTACAATGAGCAGTTCTTC. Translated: CASSQDRDRGFYNEQFF.

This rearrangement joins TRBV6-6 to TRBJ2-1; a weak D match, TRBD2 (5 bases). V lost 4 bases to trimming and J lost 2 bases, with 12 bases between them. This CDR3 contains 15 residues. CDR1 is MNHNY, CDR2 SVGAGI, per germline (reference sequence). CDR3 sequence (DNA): TGTGCCAGCAGTTCCGACTACCCTCCCTACAATGAGCAGTTCTTC. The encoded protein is CASSSDYPPYNEQFF.

CDR3 residues: CASSLTRTWQETQYF. The CDR3 DNA reads TGCGCCAGCAGCCTGACCCGGACCTGGCAAGAGACCCAGTACTTC. The chain joins TRBV5-1 to TRBJ2-5, with D hard to call. V was cut by 4 bases and J by 2 bases, with 15 bases left in between. This CDR3 has 15 residues. Germline V lookup: CDR1 SGHRS, CDR2 YFSETQ.

The CDR3 DNA sequence: TGTGCCACCAGCAAAAGGGCTAGCGGGAGAGGGATAGATACGCAGTATTTT. Its protein is CATSKRASGRGIDTQYF. The V gene is TRBV15, the J gene TRBJ2-3; 10 nucleotides line up with TRBD2. CDR3 length: 17 amino acids. The germline V gene has CDR1 LNHNV and CDR2 YYDKDF (reference sequence). V shed 4 bases, J shed 5 bases, and the junction held 12 bases outside the gene matches.

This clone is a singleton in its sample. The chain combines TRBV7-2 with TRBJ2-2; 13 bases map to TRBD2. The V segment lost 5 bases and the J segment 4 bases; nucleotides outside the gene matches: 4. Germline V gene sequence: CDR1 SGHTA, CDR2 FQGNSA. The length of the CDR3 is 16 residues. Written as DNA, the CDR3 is TGTGCCAGCAGCCATACTAGCGGGGGGGCCACCGGGGAGCTGTTTTTT. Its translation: CASSHTSGGATGELFF.

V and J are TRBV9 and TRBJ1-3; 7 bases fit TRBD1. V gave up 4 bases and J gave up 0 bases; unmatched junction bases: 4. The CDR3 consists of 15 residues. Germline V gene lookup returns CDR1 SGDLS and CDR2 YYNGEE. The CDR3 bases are TGTGCCAGCAGCCCCAGGGGGGACTCTGGAAACACCATATATTTT. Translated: CASSPRGDSGNTIYF.

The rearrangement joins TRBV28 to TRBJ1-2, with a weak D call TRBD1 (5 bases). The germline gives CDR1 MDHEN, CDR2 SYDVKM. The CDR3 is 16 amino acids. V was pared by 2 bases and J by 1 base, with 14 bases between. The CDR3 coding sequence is TGTGCCAGCAGTTTAGCCGGGGCCAATATTAACTATGGCTACACCTTC. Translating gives CASSLAGANINYGYTF.

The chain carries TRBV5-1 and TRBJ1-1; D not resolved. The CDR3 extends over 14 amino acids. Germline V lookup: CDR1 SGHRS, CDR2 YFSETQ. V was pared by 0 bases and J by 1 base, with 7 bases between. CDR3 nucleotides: TGCGCCAGCAGCTTGGCGTCACAGAACACTGAAGCTTTCTTT. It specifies CASSLASQNTEAFF.

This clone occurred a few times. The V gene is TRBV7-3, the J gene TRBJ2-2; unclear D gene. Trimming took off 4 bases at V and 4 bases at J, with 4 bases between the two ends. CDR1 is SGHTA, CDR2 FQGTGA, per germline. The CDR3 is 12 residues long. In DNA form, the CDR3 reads TGTGCCAGCAGCTCACTCACCGGGGAGCTGTTTTTT. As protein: CASSSLTGELFF.

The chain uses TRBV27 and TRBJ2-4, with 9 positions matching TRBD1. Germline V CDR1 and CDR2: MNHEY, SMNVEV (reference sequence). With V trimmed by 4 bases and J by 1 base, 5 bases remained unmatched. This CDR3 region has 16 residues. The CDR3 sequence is CASSWTGVRAKNIQYF. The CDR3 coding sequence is TGTGCCAGCAGTTGGACAGGGGTGCGGGCCAAAAACATTCAGTACTTC.

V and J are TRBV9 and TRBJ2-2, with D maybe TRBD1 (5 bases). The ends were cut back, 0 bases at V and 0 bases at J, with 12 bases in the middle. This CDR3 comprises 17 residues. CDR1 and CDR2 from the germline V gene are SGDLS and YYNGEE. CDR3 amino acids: CASSVEGVSTNTGELFF. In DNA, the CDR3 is TGTGCCAGCAGCGTAGAAGGGGTCTCGACGAACACCGGGGAGCTGTTTTTT.

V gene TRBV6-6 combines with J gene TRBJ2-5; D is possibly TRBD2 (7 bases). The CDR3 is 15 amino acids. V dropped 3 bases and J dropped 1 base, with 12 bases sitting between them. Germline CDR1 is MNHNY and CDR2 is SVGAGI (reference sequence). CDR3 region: CASSYIRGAQETQYF. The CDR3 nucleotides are TGTGCCAGCAGTTATATTCGGGGGGCCCAAGAGACCCAGTACTTC.

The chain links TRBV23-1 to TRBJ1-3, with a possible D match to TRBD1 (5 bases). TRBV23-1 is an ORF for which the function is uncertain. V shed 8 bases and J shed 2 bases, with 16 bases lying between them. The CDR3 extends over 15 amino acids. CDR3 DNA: TGCGCCAGCTCTCCCCAGGGAGCTCCTGGAAACACCATATATTTT. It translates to CASSPQGAPGNTIYF.

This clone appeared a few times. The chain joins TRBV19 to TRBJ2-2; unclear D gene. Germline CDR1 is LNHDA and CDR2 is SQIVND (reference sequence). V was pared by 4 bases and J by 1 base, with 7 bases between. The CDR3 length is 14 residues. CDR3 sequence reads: CASSTYQNTGELFF. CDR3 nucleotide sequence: TGTGCCAGTAGTACGTATCAGAACACCGGGGAGCTGTTTTTT.

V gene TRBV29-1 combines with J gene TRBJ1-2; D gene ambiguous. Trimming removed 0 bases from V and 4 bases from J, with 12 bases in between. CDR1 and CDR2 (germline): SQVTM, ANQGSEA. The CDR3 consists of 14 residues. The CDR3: CSVEDSSQSYGYTF. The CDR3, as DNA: TGCAGCGTTGAAGATTCGTCACAGAGCTATGGCTACACCTTC.